This TCR beta chain was profiled in a study of human T cells and chemical hapten exposure. TCRdb fed the RACE reads into MiXCR, producing one record per CDR3 protein. The sample shows 150,000 to 200,000 distinct CDR3 sequences, under 25% of them seen only once. The CDR3 loop spans 13 amino acids. The V gene end was trimmed by 6 bases and the J gene end by 4 bases; junction bases not matched to a gene: 6. In germline, CDR1 is SQVTM, CDR2 ANQGSEA. The time point here: patch test 3, about 24 weeks after DPC sensitization. The sample's treatment: therapeutic diphenylcyclopropenone sensitization with weekly scalp DPC. There are many counts of this clonotype.

The chain recombines TRBV29-1 with TRBJ1-1, with TRBD1 matching 9 bases. The TCR comes from a woman aged 35 to 49 with alopecia areata. Some clones in this sample may be carry-over from other donors' samples. Sample: whole blood, taken in connection with sensitization to the hapten diphenylcyclopropenone (DPC). This chain's CDR3 is CSVRDREGTEAFF. CDR3 nucleotide sequence: TGCAGCGTGAGGGACAGGGAGGGCACTGAAGCTTTCTTT. The full variable domain, in which reference TRBV29-1 and TRBJ1-1 provide the parts outside the CDR3, is SAVISQKPSRDICQRGTSLTIQCQVDSQVTMMFWYRQQPGQSLTLIATANQGSEATYESGFVIDKFPISRPNLTFSTLTVSNMSPEDSSIYLCSVRDREGTEAFFGQGTRLTVV.